What follows are 27 T cell receptor beta chains derived from one specimen sequenced in a study of OX40 agonist ivuxolimab in advanced cancers. Profiled with immunoSEQ multiplex PCR; TCRdb holds only in-frame clones, not every one. The sample contains about 54,000 clones, nearly 80% of which appear only once. Sequencing was performed on CD4+ or CD8+ T cells sorted from blood, taken in a trial of the OX40 agonist ivuxolimab. These TCRs come from an adult with an advanced solid tumor such as melanoma, head and neck, liver or kidney cancer.

This clone was seen a few times. The chain recombines TRBV28 with TRBJ2-6; 10 nucleotides match TRBD1. V shed 5 bases and J 1 base; nucleotides not matched to a gene: 8. This CDR3 spans 18 amino acids. CDR1 is MDHEN, CDR2 SYDVKM, per germline. CDR3 in DNA: TGTGCCAGCAGTGCCGGGACAGGGGTCCTTTCTGGGGCCAACGTCCTGACTTTC. Amino acids: CASSAGTGVLSGANVLTF.

The V call is TRBV9, the J call TRBJ2-2; 9 nucleotides match TRBD1. This CDR3 is built from 18 residues. Germline assignment: CDR1 SGDLS and CDR2 YYNGEE. The J segment lost 3 bases and the V segment lost 6 bases, leaving 15 bases of the junction unmatched. The CDR3 coding sequence is TGTGCCAGCACCCCAACCGGGACAGGGCTCTTGGACACCGGGGAGCTGTTTTTT. Encoded protein: CASTPTGTGLLDTGELFF.

In nucleotides, the CDR3 is TGTGCCACCAGCAGAGATTGGGGACAGCCGATGAGCTCCTACGAGCAGTACTTC. It is translated as CATSRDWGQPMSSYEQYF. V usage is TRBV15 and J usage is TRBJ2-7; 7 nucleotides match TRBD1. The CDR3 is 18 residues long. Germline CDR1 and CDR2: LNHNV and YYDKDF (reference sequence). The junction had 11 bases not matched to a gene; V was cut back by 0 bases and J by 0 bases.

The rearrangement uses TRBV6-6 and TRBJ2-5, with D maybe TRBD2 (7 bases). This CDR3 contains 14 residues. In germline, CDR1 is MNHNY, CDR2 SVGAGI (reference sequence). Trimming took off 5 bases at V and 7 bases at J, with 17 bases between the two ends. DNA for the CDR3: TGTGCCAGCAGTGAGGGGGGGTCCGTGGTGACCCAGTACTTC. Translated, it gives CASSEGGSVVTQYF.

J is TRBJ2-6 and V is TRBV7-9; D might be TRBD1 or TRBD2, each matching 6 bases. The CDR3 contains 15 residues. The germline V gene has CDR1 SEHNR and CDR2 FQNEAQ (reference sequence). Trimming removed 1 base at V and 7 bases at J, with 11 bases between. The CDR3 nucleotides are TGTGCCAGCAGCTTAGAAGGGGGGATTGCCAACGTCCTGACTTTC. As protein: CASSLEGGIANVLTF.

The rearrangement uses TRBV5-1 and TRBJ1-2; 7 nucleotides agree with TRBD1. Germline CDR1 is SGHRS and CDR2 is YFSETQ. V gave up 4 bases and J gave up 8 bases; unmatched junction bases: 8. CDR3 size: 13 residues. The CDR3 reads CASSLDRVGGYTF. The CDR3 nucleotides are TGCGCCAGCAGCCTTGACAGGGTGGGCGGCTACACCTTC.

This chain connects TRBV28 to TRBJ2-7; no definite D call. The V gene's germline CDR1 is MDHEN and CDR2 SYDVKM. The CDR3 is made up of 11 amino acids. Trimming pared 5 bases from V and 2 bases from J, leaving 4 bases between. CDR3 protein: CASSLTYEQYF. CDR3 DNA: TGTGCCAGCAGTCTCACCTACGAGCAGTACTTC.

This clone was seen only a few times. The rearrangement links TRBV14 to TRBJ2-3; 7 positions match TRBD1. In germline, CDR1 is SGHDN, CDR2 FVKESK. Losses at the gene ends were 4 bases for V and 3 bases for J; bases not matched to a gene: 7. The CDR3 consists of 15 residues. Written as DNA, the CDR3 is TGTGCCAGCAGCCGGTACAGGGGTGGGACAGATACGCAGTATTTT. As protein: CASSRYRGGTDTQYF.

The rearrangement links TRBV7-9 to TRBJ2-5; tentative D call: TRBD2 (6 bases). This CDR3 spans 14 amino acids. Per germline, CDR1 SEHNR and CDR2 FQNEAQ (reference sequence). The V gene lost 5 bases and the J gene lost 2 bases, with 12 bases spanning the gap. Here the CDR3 DNA reads TGTGCCAGCAGCCGGGGACTGAATCAAGAGACCCAGTACTTC. Translating it yields CASSRGLNQETQYF.

This chain links TRBV7-2 with TRBJ1-3; D is undetermined. In germline, CDR1 is SGHTA, CDR2 FQGNSA. V lost 5 bases and J lost 5, with 13 bases in between. The CDR3 loop spans 14 amino acids. The CDR3 bases are TGTGCCAGCAGCCCTTGGTCCGGAAGAAACACCATATATTTT. The encoded protein is CASSPWSGRNTIYF.

The chain joins TRBV7-9 to TRBJ1-2, with TRBD1 as a possible D gene (6 bases). Trimming stripped 5 bases from V and 8 bases from J, with 24 bases between. CDR3 length: 16 amino acids. Germline V lookup: CDR1 SEHNR, CDR2 FQNEAQ (reference sequence). Written as DNA, the CDR3 is TGTGCCAGCAGCCCCGCTGCAGGGGTTTTTCTTCGGGGCTACACCTTC. Translating gives CASSPAAGVFLRGYTF.

The CDR3: CASRLYNEQFF. The CDR3 DNA reads TGTGCCAGCAGGCTCTACAATGAGCAGTTCTTC. V and J are TRBV27 and TRBJ2-1; D is ambiguous. The V and J ends lost 6 bases and 3 bases respectively, with 3 bases between them. Germline assignment: CDR1 MNHEY and CDR2 SMNVEV (reference sequence). This CDR3 has 11 amino acids.

The genes are TRBV27 and TRBJ2-7, with D unresolved. The germline V gene has CDR1 MNHEY and CDR2 SMNVEV (reference sequence). The CDR3 covers 16 residues. V dropped 2 bases and J dropped 0 bases, with 14 bases sitting between them. The DNA of the CDR3 is TGTGCCAGCAGTTTAAGGGTGCCTATTCCCTCCTACGAGCAGTACTTC. It translates to CASSLRVPIPSYEQYF.

The chain joins TRBV30 to TRBJ1-2; D is undetermined. Trimming removed 4 bases at V and 3 bases at J, with 6 bases between. Germline V lookup: CDR1 GTSNPN, CDR2 SVGIG (reference sequence). There are 11 residues in the CDR3. The CDR3, as DNA: TGTGCCTGGACATCTCACTATGGCTACACCTTC. This encodes CAWTSHYGYTF. Using reference TRBV30 and TRBJ1-2 for the parts outside the CDR3, the full variable domain is SQTIHQWPATLVQPVGSPLSLECTVEGTSNPNLYWYRQAAGRGLQLLFYSVGIGQISSEVPQNLSASRPQDRQFILSSKKLLLSDSGFYLCAWTSHYGYTFGSGTRLTVV.

This chain joins TRBV7-9 and TRBJ1-4, with D possibly TRBD1 on 6 matching bases. The CDR3 loop spans 15 amino acids. Germline V gene data show CDR1 as SEHNR and CDR2 as FQNEAQ (reference sequence). V lost 4 bases to trimming and J lost 5 bases, with 14 bases between them. The CDR3 here is CASSSGTTGNEKLFF. CDR3 coding DNA: TGTGCCAGCAGCTCGGGGACAACGGGAAATGAAAAACTGTTTTTT.

This clone has only a few counts. The chain combines TRBV7-2 with TRBJ1-2, with TRBD1 as a possible D gene (5 bases). Germline V gene data show CDR1 as SGHTA and CDR2 as FQGNSA. The CDR3 runs to 13 residues. Trimming removed 0 bases at V and 8 bases at J, with 10 bases between. CDR3 loop: CASSLAGALGYTF. CDR3 DNA: TGTGCCAGCAGCTTAGCAGGGGCCTTGGGCTACACCTTC.

This clone was seen a single time. The chain combines TRBV6-6 with TRBJ1-5; TRBD1 aligns across 7 bases. CDR1 is MNHNY and CDR2 is SVGAGI in the germline V gene (reference sequence). This CDR3 contains 14 residues. V dropped 6 bases and J dropped 6; count of bases not matched to a gene: 8. The CDR3: CASSQGQGGQPQHF. The CDR3, as DNA: TGTGCCAGCAGCCAGGGGCAGGGGGGTCAGCCCCAGCATTTT.

The chain carries TRBV5-1 and TRBJ2-5; TRBD1 aligns across 7 bases. This CDR3 region has 13 residues. CDR1 is SGHRS, CDR2 YFSETQ, per germline. V shed 2 bases and J 5 bases; nucleotides not matched to a gene: 3. The CDR3 is CASSFDRDETQYF. CDR3 coding DNA: TGCGCCAGCAGCTTCGACAGGGACGAGACCCAGTACTTC.

This chain uses TRBV19 with TRBJ1-6; a weak D match, TRBD1 (6 bases). Germline CDR1 LNHDA, CDR2 SQIVND (reference sequence). This CDR3 contains 15 residues. Trimming cost V 5 bases and J 5 bases, with 13 bases left between them. This CDR3 is CASSPRDTDNSPLHF. The CDR3 DNA reads as TGTGCCAGTAGTCCCCGGGACACCGATAATTCACCCCTCCACTTT.

This clone was counted between two and nine times. CDR3 sequence reads: CASSVGVYGYTF. CDR3 sequence (DNA): TGTGCCAGCAGCGTAGGAGTATATGGCTACACCTTC. The rearrangement joins TRBV9 to TRBJ1-2; no firm D call. The CDR3 is 12 residues long. In germline, CDR1 is SGDLS, CDR2 YYNGEE. V was cut by 0 bases and J by 5 bases, with 5 bases left in between. Looking up the rest from reference TRBV9 and TRBJ1-2 gives the full variable domain: DSGVTQTPKHLITATGQRVTLRCSPRSGDLSVYWYQQSLDQGLQFLIQYYNGEERAKGNILERFSAQQFPDLHSELNLSSLELGDSALYFCASSVGVYGYTFGSGTRLTVV.

Only a few counts were recorded for this clone. The sample holds other DNA sequences that translate to the same CDR3. The J gene is TRBJ2-7, the V gene TRBV5-6, with 11 bases fitting TRBD1. The V gene's germline CDR1 is SGHDT and CDR2 YYEEEE. Losses at the gene ends were 0 bases for V and 4 bases for J; bases not matched to a gene: 6. The CDR3 extends over 16 amino acids. DNA of the CDR3: TGTGCCAGCAGCTTGGCCGGGACAGGGGGTCTTTACGAGCAGTACTTC. Translated, it gives CASSLAGTGGLYEQYF.

The chain carries TRBV6-7 and TRBJ2-5; 7 bases fit TRBD2. TRBV6-7 is assigned to the ORF class and has an uncertain function. The trim removed 0 bases at V and 7 bases at J, leaving 2 bases unmatched. This CDR3 region has 13 residues. The CDR3 coding sequence is TGTGCCAGCAGTTACTCATCGGGGGGGACCCAGTACTTC. Amino acids: CASSYSSGGTQYF.

The chain recombines TRBV4-3 with TRBJ1-5; TRBD1 agrees at 8 bases. This CDR3 region has 20 residues. Germline CDR1 LGHNA, CDR2 YSLEER. V shed 0 bases and J 0 bases; nucleotides not matched to a gene: 13. CDR3: CASSQDSPGQDLYSNQPQHF. In DNA form, the CDR3 reads TGCGCCAGCAGCCAAGATTCCCCGGGACAGGACCTCTATAGCAATCAGCCCCAGCATTTT.

The V gene is TRBV7-9, the J gene TRBJ2-5, with TRBD1 as a possible D gene (6 bases). V gave up 2 bases and J gave up 3 bases, with 10 bases separating them. Germline assignment: CDR1 SEHNR and CDR2 FQNEAQ (reference sequence). CDR3 size: 14 residues. The CDR3 is CASSLNQGKETQYF. CDR3 DNA sequence: TGTGCCAGCAGCTTAAATCAGGGGAAAGAGACCCAGTACTTC.

In its sample, this clone was seen a few times. This chain links TRBV28 with TRBJ2-3; TRBD1 aligns across 8 bases. In germline, CDR1 is MDHEN, CDR2 SYDVKM. This CDR3 contains 16 residues. V trimming: 5 bases; J trimming: 3 bases; junction bases outside the gene matches: 10. CDR3 nucleotides: TGTGCCAGCAGTCCACGGACGGGACAGGCTACAGATACGCAGTATTTT. As protein: CASSPRTGQATDTQYF.

This chain connects TRBV19 to TRBJ2-1, with D maybe TRBD2 (5 bases). V was trimmed by 3 bases and J by 0 bases, leaving 12 bases between them. The CDR3 covers 16 residues. The germline V gene encodes CDR1 LNHDA and CDR2 SQIVND (reference sequence). The CDR3 bases are TGTGCCAGTAGTATCTCTAGCTCGAGCTCCTACAATGAGCAGTTCTTC. As protein: CASSISSSSSYNEQFF.

The rearrangement links TRBV19 to TRBJ1-1; D unresolved. Germline CDR1 is LNHDA and CDR2 is SQIVND (reference sequence). Trimming took off 4 bases at V and 1 base at J, with 7 bases between the two ends. CDR3 size: 13 residues. Here the CDR3 reads CASSRSPNTEAFF. The CDR3 DNA follows: TGTGCCAGTAGTAGGTCCCCGAACACTGAAGCTTTCTTT.